The clone carrying this TCR beta chain has just a few counts. Its antigen remains unknown. TCRdb re-analysed the RT-PCR reads in MiXCR, keeping a single row per CDR3 protein. The profile shows 300,000 to 350,000 distinct CDR3 sequences, 21% of them singletons. This CDR3 spans 14 amino acids. J lost 6 bases, V lost 6 bases, and 9 bases had no gene match. Germline CDR1 reads DFQATT; CDR2 reads SNEGSKA (reference sequence). These data come from a study of response to subunit inactivated influenza vaccine. Study conclusions and caveats: A suggestion made by the authors is that each seasonal influenza vaccination recruits few new T cells.

The sequences come from PBMCs from blood, collected less than 22 months after vaccination. This sequence was found in a man between 50 and 75 years old who received an inactivated influenza vaccine. The chain combines TRBV20-1 with TRBJ1-4, with 8 bases that match TRBD1. The CDR3 here is CSAPGQGQYEKLFF. DNA for the CDR3: TGCAGTGCCCCTGGACAGGGACAGTATGAAAAACTGTTTTTT.